This entry lists 30 T cell receptor beta chains sequenced from one sample in a study of T cell responses to AZD1222 COVID-19 vaccine. Only in-frame clones appear in the TCRdb table, and some are missing; sequencing was by immunoSEQ multiplex PCR. The table has approximately 140,000 clones, over 80% seen once; the top ten hold 3.8%. The starting material was peripheral blood, obtained 28 days after the second AZD1222 dose. These receptors were collected from an adult who received the AZD1222 COVID-19 vaccine.

This chain joins TRBV2 and TRBJ2-1; the match to TRBD2 covers 9 bases. Germline CDR1 SNHLY, CDR2 FYNNEI. The CDR3 extends over 14 amino acids. V was pared by 3 bases and J by 16 bases, with 13 bases of the junction left unmatched. CDR3 loop: CASSEGLAGRGHFF. The CDR3 nucleotides are TGTGCCAGCAGTGAGGGGCTAGCGGGACGAGGGCACTTCTTC.

This chain connects TRBV10-3 to TRBJ1-1, with D hard to call. V lost 4 bases to trimming and J lost 2 bases, with 8 bases between them. This CDR3 comprises 13 residues. Germline V gene lookup returns CDR1 ENHRY and CDR2 SYGVKD. The CDR3 reads CAISGAVNTEAFF. CDR3 sequence (DNA): TGTGCCATCAGTGGGGCAGTAAACACTGAAGCTTTCTTT.

The chain recombines TRBV11-3 with TRBJ2-5; D possibly corresponds to TRBD2 (5 bases). Germline V gene lookup returns CDR1 SGHNT and CDR2 YENEEA. The CDR3 contains 16 residues. V lost 3 bases to trimming and J lost 4 bases, with 18 bases between them. CDR3 DNA sequence: TGTGCCAGCAGCTTTAGCGTCGTACAACGCACAGAGACCCAGTACTTC. Encoded protein: CASSFSVVQRTETQYF.

The chain carries TRBV30 and TRBJ1-3, with D unclear. Germline assignment: CDR1 GTSNPN and CDR2 SVGIG (reference sequence). Trimming pared 2 bases from V and 0 bases from J, leaving 11 bases between. The CDR3 is made up of 15 amino acids. The CDR3 DNA reads as TGTGCCTGGAGTCCTCGACCGAGCTCTGGAAACACCATATATTTT. Residues: CAWSPRPSSGNTIYF.

V gene TRBV21-1 combines with J gene TRBJ1-5; TRBD1, the table's D call, was not compared with the DNA. TRBV21-1 is labeled a pseudogene. The CDR3 has 17 amino acids. CDR3 loop: CASSRRGGTGRRQPQHF. The DNA for the CDR3 is TGTGCCAGCAGCAGGAGGGGCGGGACAGGGCGACGGCAGCCCCAGCATTTT.

The genes are TRBV6-4 and TRBJ2-3, with D possibly being TRBD1 (6 bases). V dropped 0 bases and J dropped 2 bases, with 9 bases sitting between them. The CDR3 is 15 residues long. Germline CDR1 and CDR2: MRHNA and SNTAGT. The DNA of the CDR3 is TGTGCCAGCAGTGACTCAGAGGGGGTCACAGATACGCAGTATTTT. Encoded protein: CASSDSEGVTDTQYF.

J is TRBJ1-5 and V is TRBV6-5; D may be TRBD1 (6 bases). V was clipped by 0 bases and J by 9 bases, with 15 bases between them. Germline V CDR1 and CDR2: MNHEY, SVGAGI. The CDR3 has 15 amino acids. The CDR3 DNA reads as TGTGCCAGCAGTTACTCGGGGCAGGGGACCGGGCCCCAGCATTTT. Translation gives CASSYSGQGTGPQHF.

The chain is built from TRBV5-1 and TRBJ2-1; 15 bases agree with TRBD2. Germline-derived CDR1 and CDR2 are SGHRS and YFSETQ. V lost 6 bases to trimming and J lost 0 bases; unmatched junction nucleotides: 10. The CDR3 totals 19 residues. CDR3 sequence reads: CASTATGTSGRSSYNEQFF. CDR3 nucleotide sequence: TGCGCCAGCACGGCCACCGGGACTAGCGGGAGGAGCTCCTACAATGAGCAGTTCTTC.

The V gene is TRBV4-1, the J gene TRBJ2-3; D may match TRBD1 or TRBD2 (5 bases each). Trimming left V 0 bases short and J 8 bases short, with 21 bases between. The CDR3 spans 17 residues. Germline loops: CDR1 MGHRA, CDR2 YSYEKL. The CDR3 reads CASSQDRASLSARTQYF. The CDR3 region has the DNA TGCGCCAGCAGCCAAGACAGGGCCTCGCTTAGCGCCCGTACGCAGTATTTT.

This rearrangement joins TRBV5-1 to TRBJ2-2, with 8 nucleotides matching TRBD1. CDR1 SGHRS and CDR2 YFSETQ come from the germline V gene. J was trimmed by 0 bases and V by 3 bases; bases with no gene match: 4. The CDR3 runs to 16 residues. The CDR3: CASSWGQAANTGELFF. CDR3 bases: TGCGCCAGCAGCTGGGGACAGGCCGCGAACACCGGGGAGCTGTTTTTT.

V gene TRBV2 combines with J gene TRBJ2-5; D may correspond to TRBD1 or TRBD2 (5 bases each). CDR1 is SNHLY, CDR2 FYNNEI, per germline. Between the trimmed V and J ends, which lost 6 bases and 4 bases, there was a span of 12 bases. This CDR3 has 13 amino acids. CDR3 bases: TGTGCCAGCAGGGATGGGGGATTAGAGACCCAGTACTTC. Amino acid sequence: CASRDGGLETQYF.

This chain links TRBV6-5 with TRBJ2-7; TRBD1 aligns across 8 bases. This CDR3 has 12 residues. The junction had 5 bases not matched to a gene; V was cut back by 6 bases and J by 7 bases. Germline values: CDR1 MNHEY, CDR2 SVGAGI. CDR3 region: CASRDRVREQYF. CDR3 nucleotides: TGTGCCAGCAGGGACAGGGTAAGGGAGCAGTACTTC.

This rearrangement joins TRBV30 to TRBJ1-2; 8 nucleotides line up with TRBD1. Germline CDR1 is GTSNPN and CDR2 is SVGIG (reference sequence). With V trimmed by 4 bases and J by 7 bases, 5 bases remained unmatched. The CDR3 length is 12 residues. This CDR3 reads CAWTTGDTGYTF. Here the CDR3 DNA reads TGTGCCTGGACGACAGGGGATACTGGCTACACCTTC.

The chain employs TRBV24-1 and TRBJ2-3, with D unresolved. V was shortened by 7 bases and J by 3 bases, with 7 bases between the two germline ends. CDR3 length: 12 residues. CDR1 and CDR2 (germline): KGHDR, SFDVKD. The CDR3 loop is CATRDPTDTQYF. The CDR3, as DNA: TGTGCCACCAGAGATCCGACAGATACGCAGTATTTT.

The CDR3 nucleotides read TGTGCCAGCAGAACAGGGGTTGGAAACACCATATATTTT. This codes for CASRTGVGNTIYF. This chain uses TRBV28 with TRBJ1-3, with 7 bases aligning to TRBD1. V lost 6 bases to trimming and J lost 3 bases; unmatched junction nucleotides: 2. The CDR3 has 13 residues. The V gene's germline CDR1 is MDHEN and CDR2 SYDVKM.

The V and J genes are TRBV18 and TRBJ1-2, with TRBD1 matching over 9 bases. This CDR3 has 14 residues. Unmatched junction bases numbered 2, after V lost 4 bases and J lost 2 bases. Looked up from germline, CDR1 is KGHSH and CDR2 is LQKENI. CDR3 region: CASSLGQGNYGYTF. CDR3 in DNA: TGTGCCAGCTCACTCGGACAGGGGAACTATGGCTACACCTTC.

The chain joins TRBV9 to TRBJ2-7, with D possibly being TRBD1 (6 bases). V lost 0 bases and J 2 bases, leaving 12 bases between the germline ends. The CDR3 sequence is 15 residues long. Germline values: CDR1 SGDLS, CDR2 YYNGEE. The CDR3: CASSVEGQGTYEQYF. The CDR3 DNA reads TGTGCCAGCAGCGTAGAAGGGCAGGGGACCTACGAGCAGTACTTC. Supplemented by reference TRBV9 and TRBJ2-7, the full variable domain reads DSGVTQTPKHLITATGQRVTLRCSPRSGDLSVYWYQQSLDQGLQFLIQYYNGEERAKGNILERFSAQQFPDLHSELNLSSLELGDSALYFCASSVEGQGTYEQYFGPGTRLTVT.

The chain links TRBV5-1 to TRBJ2-3; possibly TRBD2 for D (5 bases). CDR1 and CDR2 (germline): SGHRS, YFSETQ. V lost 3 bases, J lost 2 bases, and 13 bases lay in between. This CDR3 has 15 residues. The CDR3 DNA is TGCGCCAGCAGCTCTCTGGAACGGGACACAGATACGCAGTATTTT. Translated, it gives CASSSLERDTDTQYF.

The chain recombines TRBV27 with TRBJ2-3; D might be TRBD1 or TRBD2, each matching 5 bases. From germline, CDR1 is MNHEY and CDR2 SMNVEV (reference sequence). V gave up 4 bases and J gave up 7 bases, with 12 bases separating them. The CDR3 consists of 13 residues. The CDR3 DNA sequence: TGTGCCAGCAGTTCGGGGCCTCCGAATACGCAGTATTTT. Protein sequence: CASSSGPPNTQYF.

The CDR3 is CASSQDLGQGTTGELFF. The CDR3 region has the DNA TGCGCCAGCAGCCAAGATCTGGGACAGGGAACCACCGGGGAGCTGTTTTTT. This sequence joins TRBV4-1 and TRBJ2-2; TRBD1 matches at 9 bases. With 0 bases clipped from V and 4 bases from J, the junction kept 6 bases outside the gene matches. Germline CDR1 and CDR2: MGHRA and YSYEKL. This CDR3 is built from 17 residues.

The J gene is TRBJ2-1, the V gene TRBV7-2; 7 nucleotides align to TRBD2. Germline lookup yields CDR1 SGHTA and CDR2 FQGNSA. The junction had 11 bases not matched to a gene; V was cut back by 1 base and J by 5 bases. The CDR3 contains 17 residues. CDR3 sequence reads: CASSLDPGGRANNEQFF. The DNA of the CDR3 is TGTGCCAGCAGCTTAGACCCGGGAGGTAGGGCAAACAATGAGCAGTTCTTC.

The rearrangement links TRBV2 to TRBJ2-7; D assignment may be TRBD1 or TRBD2 (5 bases each). The germline V and J ends were trimmed by 7 bases and 1 base, with 8 bases remaining between them. The CDR3 sequence is 12 residues long. Germline V gives CDR1 SNHLY, CDR2 FYNNEI. This chain's CDR3 is CASMGDSYEQYF. The CDR3, as DNA: TGTGCCAGCATGGGGGATTCCTACGAGCAGTACTTC. Together with reference TRBV2 and TRBJ2-7, the CDR3 gives the full variable domain: EPEVTQTPSHQVTQMGQEVILRCVPISNHLYFYWYRQILGQKVEFLVSFYNNEISEKSEIFDDQFSVERPDGSNFTLKIRSTKLEDSAMYFCASMGDSYEQYFGPGTRLTVT.

V is TRBV5-1 and J is TRBJ1-2; D perhaps matches TRBD1 (6 bases). The CDR3 is 14 residues long. Trimming cost V 4 bases and J 3 bases, with 13 bases left between them. Per germline, CDR1 SGHRS and CDR2 YFSETQ. The CDR3 sequence: CASSHRDNHYGYTF. The CDR3 nucleotides read TGCGCCAGCAGCCACAGGGACAACCACTATGGCTACACCTTC.

The V gene is TRBV24-1, the J gene TRBJ2-5, with D perhaps TRBD1 or TRBD2 (5 bases each). Germline CDR1 and CDR2: KGHDR and SFDVKD. The V and J ends lost 7 bases and 1 base respectively, with 21 bases between them. The CDR3 extends over 17 amino acids. The CDR3 region is CATRLGLGERVQETQYF. The CDR3 DNA reads as TGTGCCACCAGGTTGGGGTTAGGGGAGAGGGTCCAAGAGACCCAGTACTTC.

The chain joins TRBV18 to TRBJ2-7; D is undetermined. Trimming pared 3 bases from V and 0 bases from J, leaving 3 bases between. This CDR3 contains 12 residues. CDR1 and CDR2 (germline): KGHSH, LQKENI. The CDR3 sequence: CASSPNSYEQYF. Written as DNA, the CDR3 is TGTGCCAGCTCACCCAACTCCTACGAGCAGTACTTC.

V usage is TRBV7-6 and J usage is TRBJ2-3; no clear D. V was cut by 0 bases and J by 0 bases, with 4 bases left in between. This CDR3 contains 14 residues. Germline lookup yields CDR1 SGHVS and CDR2 FNYEAQ. CDR3 DNA sequence: TGTGCCAGCAGCTTAGCGTTTAGCACAGATACGCAGTATTTT. Its protein is CASSLAFSTDTQYF.

The chain links TRBV13 to TRBJ1-1; no definite D call. CDR3 length equals 14 residues. With 0 bases removed from V and 0 bases from J, the gap between germline ends came to 5 bases. Germline V gene data show CDR1 as PRHDT and CDR2 as FYEKMQ (reference sequence). The CDR3 DNA reads as TGTGCCAGCAGCTTAGGGGGTCTGAACACTGAAGCTTTCTTT. Protein sequence: CASSLGGLNTEAFF.

This sequence joins TRBV5-6 and TRBJ1-6; TRBD1 might be the D (5 bases). Trimming cost V 4 bases and J 2 bases, with 13 bases left between them. The CDR3 covers 16 residues. Germline V gene lookup returns CDR1 SGHDT and CDR2 YYEEEE. CDR3 residues: CASSPGGAPYNSPLHF. Written as DNA, the CDR3 is TGTGCCAGCAGCCCGGGAGGGGCCCCCTATAATTCACCCCTCCACTTT.

As concerns this clone: The same CDR3 also results from other DNA sequences found in this sample. The chain uses TRBV5-4 and TRBJ1-1; D possibly corresponds to TRBD1 (6 bases). The CDR3 is made up of 13 amino acids. Trimming left V 2 bases short and J 2 bases short, with 7 bases between. CDR1 and CDR2 (germline): SGHNT, YYREEE (reference sequence). CDR3 nucleotides: TGTGCCAGCAGCTTAGGGGGAAACACTGAAGCTTTCTTT. Translating it yields CASSLGGNTEAFF.

The chain is built from TRBV28 and TRBJ1-2, with 12 bases lining up with TRBD1. This CDR3 region has 16 residues. With 6 bases clipped from V and 4 bases from J, the junction kept 9 bases outside the gene matches. The germline V gene encodes CDR1 MDHEN and CDR2 SYDVKM. The CDR3 loop reads CASRHPGQGATYGYTF. CDR3 sequence (DNA): TGTGCCAGCAGGCACCCGGGACAGGGGGCGACCTATGGCTACACCTTC.